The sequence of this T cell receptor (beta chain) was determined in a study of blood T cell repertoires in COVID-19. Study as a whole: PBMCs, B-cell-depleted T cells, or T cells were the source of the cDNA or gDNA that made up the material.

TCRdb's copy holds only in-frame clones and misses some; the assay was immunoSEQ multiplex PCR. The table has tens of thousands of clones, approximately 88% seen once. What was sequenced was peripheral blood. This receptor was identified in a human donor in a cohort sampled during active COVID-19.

The CDR3 reads CASSLQAGVYEQYF. In DNA, the CDR3 is TGTGCCAGCAGCTTACAGGCGGGAGTATACGAGCAGTACTTC. The chain joins TRBV7-9 to TRBJ2-7, with 7 nucleotides matching TRBD2. CDR3 length equals 14 residues. J gave up 4 bases and V 2 bases, and 5 bases lay outside the gene matches. The germline V gene has CDR1 SEHNR and CDR2 FQNEAQ (reference sequence).